This entry features one T cell receptor beta chain sequence. No antigen is known for it. No base qualities exist here, and no much larger clone lies one base off it. This sample stems from a study of blood T cell repertoires in COVID-19 (dated by TCRdb to about 2020). Regarding the research as a whole: Samples covering the acute and convalescent phases of COVID-19 were provided by collaborators in the United States, Italy and Spain. The repertoires were released in a freely available public database intended as a resource for research on the immune response to SARS-CoV-2. Subjects who had been exposed to COVID-19, were actively infected with it, or had recovered from it provided the deeply sampled blood TCRbeta repertoires that made up the dataset. The prospective study material was composed of cDNA or gDNA derived from T cells, B-cell-depleted T cells, or PBMCs. The samples were drawn from the first 160 participants of the ongoing ImmuneRACE study and from about 1,200 subjects provided by 6 global collaborators. Sample metadata almost always included a de-identified subject ID, COVID-19 status, age in years and sex. Where available, HLA class I and class II types were obtained from metadata supplied by the sample provider rather than from assay-based typing. Overall results and qualifications from the work: Clinical and demographic metadata were provided uncurated, with the amount varying by source and participant.

The CDR3 measures 15 amino acids from cysteine to phenylalanine. The entry retains the CDR3 DNA only, 45 bases that are in frame from base 1. CDR1 and CDR2 were assigned from the germline V gene as SGHTA and FQGNSA. V loses 5 bases of germline sequence and J loses 9 bases, and the interval between the two ends is 17 bases. Participants in the prospective study were enrolled through a virtual design, were aged roughly 18 to 90 years, and lived in about 25 United States geographic areas. In the prospective study, participants were assigned to cohorts based on the clinical history participants reported in a screening survey and a study questionnaire. Each participant in the prospective study had whole blood, serum and a nasopharyngeal or oropharyngeal swab collected by mobile phlebotomists. Additional blood draws and questionnaires over an approximately two-month period could optionally be provided by prospective study participants. Before DNA extraction, prospective study blood samples were shipped either frozen or at room temperature.

TCRbeta CDR3 regions were amplified from genomic DNA by means of the immunoSEQ Assay, a bias-controlled multiplex PCR. Turning to the authors' computational methods: Nucleated cell counts per sample were estimated from amplification of reference gene primers within the assay. Sequence reads were collapsed and filtered to measure the absolute abundance of every unique TCRbeta CDR3 rearrangement. For each sample, productive Simpson clonality was calculated by taking the square root of Simpson's diversity index across productive rearrangements. Sourced from immuneACCESS, this table was stored by TCRdb with only in-frame sequences that have V and J called. A share of the clones is absent; for the studies checked, an unresolved V gene accounts for under half, and the remainder has no known explanation. V, J and clone size were drawn from that table, and D and trimming were deduced from the DNA. The sample table shows 270,000 or so clones, and over 80% are seen once. Jointly, the top ten make up approximately 4% of the sample.

The chain was built from TRBV7-2 and TRBJ1-6, and TRBD1 may be the D gene, going by 5 matching bases. This clonotype was obtained from a woman aged 25 to 39 with acute COVID-19. The sequencing sample was made of PBMCs or T cells enriched from blood (not recorded which). The nucleotide sequence is TGTGCCAGCAGCCCTATGGGGGGAGGCCCTTCACCCCTCCACTTT. This sequence encodes CASSPMGGGPSPLHF.